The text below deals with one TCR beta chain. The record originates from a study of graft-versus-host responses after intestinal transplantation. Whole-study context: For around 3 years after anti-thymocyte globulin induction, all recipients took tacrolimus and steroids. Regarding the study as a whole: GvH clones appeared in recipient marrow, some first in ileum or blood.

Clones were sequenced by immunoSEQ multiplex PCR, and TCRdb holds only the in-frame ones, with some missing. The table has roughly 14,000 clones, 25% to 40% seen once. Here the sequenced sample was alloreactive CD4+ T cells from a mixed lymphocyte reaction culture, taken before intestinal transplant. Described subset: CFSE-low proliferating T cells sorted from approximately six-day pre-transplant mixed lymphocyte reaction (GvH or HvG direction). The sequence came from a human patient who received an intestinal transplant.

CDR3 coding DNA: TGTGCCAGCAGCATCCCGGGACGGACCAATTCACCCCTCCACTTT. This translates into CASSIPGRTNSPLHF. This chain joins TRBV5-4 and TRBJ1-6, with a possible D match to TRBD1 (5 bases). The CDR3 totals 15 residues. The germline V and J ends were trimmed by 4 bases and 7 bases, with 15 bases remaining between them. CDR1 and CDR2 (germline): SGHNT, YYREEE (reference sequence). The entire variable domain, with the rest obtained from reference TRBV5-4 and TRBJ1-6, is as follows: ETGVTQSPTHLIKTRGQQVTLRCSSQSGHNTVSWYQQALGQGPQFIFQYYREEENGRGNFPPRFSGLQFPNYSSELNVNALELDDSALYLCASSIPGRTNSPLHFGNGTRLTVT.